A single sample gave rise to the 14 T cell receptor beta chains below, sequenced in a study of blood T cells in healthy people across ages (dated by TCRdb to 2013 to 2016). Library method: 5' RACE. For sequencing, an Illumina HiSeq 2500 was employed. The second PCR ran for about 7 to 11 cycles and used a J-beta primer mix along with a sample-barcoded 5' primer. Using fastp at Q25 and MiXCR, TCRdb reprocessed the public reads and kept productive beta chains. For every CDR3 protein sequence, its rows merge into one entry that carries the most common genes and DNA. The sample records around 1,100,000 distinct CDR3 sequences, around two fifths of which are singletons. The ten largest make up about 12% of the sample. The material sequenced was blood. The source is a man in his late teens or twenties in good health.

V is TRBV12-3 or TRBV12-4 and J is TRBJ1-1; weak D call: TRBD1 (5 bases). The CDR3 is 12 residues long. Trimming took 7 bases from V and 7 from J, leaving 13 bases between them. CDR3 DNA: TGTGCCAGCACCCCTGGGACCAGTGAAGCTTTCTTT. Protein: CASTPGTSEAFF.

The chain links TRBV7-9 to TRBJ1-2; D unresolved. Germline V gene sequence: CDR1 SEHNR, CDR2 FQNEAQ (reference sequence). Trimming cost V 4 bases and J 0 bases, with 3 bases left between them. The CDR3 spans 12 residues. CDR3 in amino acids: CASSWTNYGYTF. The CDR3 DNA is TGTGCCAGCAGCTGGACTAACTATGGCTACACCTTC.

CDR3 protein: CSATDSTEAFF. Written as DNA, the CDR3 is TGCAGTGCTACGGACAGCACTGAAGCTTTCTTT. The rearrangement uses TRBV20-1 and TRBJ1-1, with a weak D call TRBD1 (6 bases). CDR3 length: 11 residues. V lost 4 bases and J lost 4, with 7 bases in between. Germline loops: CDR1 DFQATT, CDR2 SNEGSKA (reference sequence).

This clonotype has ten or more counts. Sequence at one end of the junction differs from germline and may be a read error. The chain uses TRBV7-2 and TRBJ2-4, with D uncertain. In germline, CDR1 is SGHTA, CDR2 FQGNSA. The CDR3 consists of 14 residues. The CDR3 region is CASSLGGSKNIQYF. In DNA form, the CDR3 reads TGTGCCAGCAGCTTAGGGGGTTCCAAGAACATTCAGTACTTC. Complete variable domain (other parts from reference TRBV7-2 and TRBJ2-4): GAGVSQSPSNKVTEKGKDVELRCDPISGHTALYWYRQSLGQGLEFLIYFQGNSAPDKSGLPSDRFSAERTGGSVSTLTIQRTQQEDSAVYLCASSLGGSKNIQYFGAGTRLSVL.

This clonotype was observed a handful of times. The rearrangement joins TRBV2 to TRBJ2-1; tentative D call: TRBD1 (5 bases). Trimming took 4 bases from V and 5 from J, leaving 15 bases between them. CDR1 SNHLY and CDR2 FYNNEI come from the germline V gene. The CDR3 length is 15 residues. The CDR3 spells CASSGRQTANNEQFF. The CDR3 DNA follows: TGTGCCAGCAGTGGGCGACAGACGGCCAACAATGAGCAGTTCTTC.

This clonotype appeared a single time. This chain connects TRBV4-2 to TRBJ2-6; TRBD1 matches 8 bases. Per germline, CDR1 LGHNA and CDR2 YNFKEQ. Trimming took 4 bases from V and 0 from J; bases not matched to a gene: 5. The CDR3 has 17 amino acids. The CDR3 protein is CASSPQGGSSGANVLTF. The CDR3 DNA follows: TGTGCCAGCAGCCCACAGGGGGGAAGCTCTGGGGCCAACGTCCTGACTTTC.

This clonotype was seen a handful of times. The V call is TRBV12-3 or TRBV12-4, the J call TRBJ1-2, with TRBD1 as a possible D gene (5 bases). The CDR3 length is 16 residues. Deletions cut 6 bases from V and 2 bases from J, with 19 bases between. The CDR3 sequence is CASSPLGGWQNYGYTF. DNA for the CDR3: TGTGCCAGCAGCCCCCTTGGGGGGTGGCAGAACTATGGCTACACCTTC.

The chain has TRBV20-1 and TRBJ2-3, with TRBD2 matching over 8 bases. The V segment lost 3 bases and the J segment 3 bases; nucleotides outside the gene matches: 11. Germline assignment: CDR1 DFQATT and CDR2 SNEGSKA (reference sequence). This CDR3 has 16 residues. CDR3 bases: TGCAGTGCTAGGAGAAGGGGGGGCGGGGGGACAGATACGCAGTATTTT. Amino acids: CSARRRGGGGTDTQYF.

This sequence joins TRBV10-3 and TRBJ2-5, with D hard to call. Trimming cost V 8 bases and J 1 base, with 23 bases left between them. Germline CDR1 is ENHRY and CDR2 is SYGVKD. The CDR3 spans 17 residues. The CDR3 DNA is TGTGCCATCTCCGCGGCCCGCGGAAGGAACTCCCAAGAGACCCAGTACTTC. Translated, it gives CAISAARGRNSQETQYF.

This clonotype was seen a few times. The J gene is TRBJ2-1, the V gene TRBV5-4; D gene uncertain. Trimming took 0 bases from V and 5 from J, leaving 12 bases between them. CDR1 SGHNT and CDR2 YYREEE come from the germline V gene (reference sequence). The CDR3 sequence is 15 residues long. The DNA of the CDR3 is TGTGCCAGCAGCTTGGACTCCGGGTCCCACAATGAGCAGTTCTTC. The encoded protein is CASSLDSGSHNEQFF. The entire variable domain, with the rest obtained from reference TRBV5-4 and TRBJ2-1, is as follows: ETGVTQSPTHLIKTRGQQVTLRCSSQSGHNTVSWYQQALGQGPQFIFQYYREEENGRGNFPPRFSGLQFPNYSSELNVNALELDDSALYLCASSLDSGSHNEQFFGPGTRLTVL.

There are a few counts of this clonotype. The V gene is TRBV7-9, the J gene TRBJ1-2; the D gene is possibly TRBD1 (5 bases). The V gene's germline CDR1 is SEHNR and CDR2 FQNEAQ (reference sequence). The V end lost 6 bases, the J end lost 3 bases, and 23 bases lay between the germline ends. The CDR3 is made up of 17 amino acids. The CDR3 reads CASSTGTFKPSYYGYTF. In nucleotides, the CDR3 is TGTGCCAGCAGTACCGGGACCTTTAAACCCTCTTACTATGGCTACACCTTC. The full variable domain, rest sourced from reference TRBV7-9 and TRBJ1-2, is DTGVSQNPRHKITKRGQNVTFRCDPISEHNRLYWYRQTLGQGPEFLTYFQNEAQLEKSRLLSDRFSAERPKGSFSTLEIQRTEQGDSAMYLCASSTGTFKPSYYGYTFGSGTRLTVV.

The chain employs TRBV3-1 and TRBJ1-2; D gene unclear. Germline CDR1 and CDR2: LGHDT and YNNKEL (reference sequence). V was clipped by 5 bases and J by 2 bases, with 15 bases between them. This CDR3 region has 15 residues. CDR3: CASSAFPRRNYGYTF. The CDR3 nucleotides read TGTGCCAGCAGCGCCTTTCCCCGGAGGAACTATGGCTACACCTTC. Using reference TRBV3-1 and TRBJ1-2 for the parts outside the CDR3, the full variable domain is DTAVSQTPKYLVTQMGNDKSIKCEQNLGHDTMYWYKQDSKKFLKIMFSYNNKELIINETVPNRFSPKSPDKAHLNLHINSLELGDSAVYFCASSAFPRRNYGYTFGSGTRLTVV.

This clonotype was detected only a few times. The chain recombines TRBV7-9 with TRBJ2-5, with TRBD2 matching 13 bases. The CDR3 is 17 residues long. Losses at the gene ends were 5 bases for V and 1 base for J; bases not matched to a gene: 7. Germline V gene data show CDR1 as SEHNR and CDR2 as FQNEAQ (reference sequence). The CDR3 reads CASSKTGTSGAQETQYF. The CDR3 bases are TGTGCCAGCAGCAAAACCGGGACTAGCGGGGCCCAAGAGACCCAGTACTTC.

This clonotype came up a few times. The rearrangement links TRBV2 to TRBJ2-7, with D tentatively TRBD1 or TRBD2 (6 bases each). The tail of the sequence fits TRBJ2-5 better, so the J call may be wrong. This CDR3 has 12 amino acids. In germline, CDR1 is SNHLY, CDR2 FYNNEI. Here the CDR3 reads CANHEGGETQYF. The CDR3 DNA reads TGTGCCAACCACGAGGGGGGAGAGACCCAGTACTTC.